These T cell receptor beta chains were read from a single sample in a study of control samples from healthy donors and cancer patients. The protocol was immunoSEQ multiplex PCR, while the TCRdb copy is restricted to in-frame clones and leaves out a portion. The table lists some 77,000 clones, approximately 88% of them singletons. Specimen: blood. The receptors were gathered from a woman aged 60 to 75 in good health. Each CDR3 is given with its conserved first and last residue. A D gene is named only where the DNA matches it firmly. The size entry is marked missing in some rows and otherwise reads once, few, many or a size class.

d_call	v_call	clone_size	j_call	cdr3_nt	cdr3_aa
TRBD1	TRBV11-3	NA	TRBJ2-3	TGTGCCAGCAGCTTAGGGGACAGGGGGTCGGGCACAGATACGCAGTATTTT	CASSLGDRGSGTDTQYF
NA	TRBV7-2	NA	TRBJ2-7	TGTGCCAGCAGCTTAGTCAGAATCTCCTACGAGCAGTACTTC	CASSLVRISYEQYF
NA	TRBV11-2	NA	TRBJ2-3	TGTGCCAGCAGCTTGCGGGATACGCAGTATTTT	CASSLRDTQYF
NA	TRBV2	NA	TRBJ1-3	TGTGCCAGCAGTGAGGGGGGGGCCTCTGGAAACACCATATATTTT	CASSEGGASGNTIYF
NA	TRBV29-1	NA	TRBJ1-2	TGCAGCGTTGAATTGGCAGGTTATGGCTACACCTTC	CSVELAGYGYTF
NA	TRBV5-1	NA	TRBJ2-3	TGCGCCAGCAGTTTTTCTTTCGGTCCCGGAGATACGCAGTATTTT	CASSFSFGPGDTQYF
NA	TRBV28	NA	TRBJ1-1	TGTGCCAGCAGTTTATCGTACAACACTGAAGCTTTCTTT	CASSLSYNTEAFF
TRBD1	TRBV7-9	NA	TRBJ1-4	TGTGCCAGCACCACCACAGGGGGCGCCCCTGAAAAACTGTTTTTT	CASTTTGGAPEKLFF
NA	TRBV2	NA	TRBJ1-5	TGTGCCAGCAGTGTTTCCCTCAATCAGCCCCAGCATTTT	CASSVSLNQPQHF
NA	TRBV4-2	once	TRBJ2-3	TGTGCCAGCAGCCAAGTAGGGGCAGATACGCAGTATTTT	CASSQVGADTQYF
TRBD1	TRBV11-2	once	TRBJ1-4	TGTGCCAGCAGCACCCCTCGACAGGGGGCTACGGCAACTAATGAAAAACTGTTTTTT	CASSTPRQGATATNEKLFF
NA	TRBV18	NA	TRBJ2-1	TGTGCCAGCTCACTCTCCGAAGTGGGCTCCTACAATGAGCAGTTCTTC	CASSLSEVGSYNEQFF
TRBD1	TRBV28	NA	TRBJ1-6	TGTGCCAGCAGTTCCCACGGGACAGGGAATTCACCCCTCCACTTT	CASSSHGTGNSPLHF
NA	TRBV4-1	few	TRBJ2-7	TGCGCCAGCAGCCAGCTGGGTTACGAGCAGTACTTC	CASSQLGYEQYF
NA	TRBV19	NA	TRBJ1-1	TGTGCCAGTAGTCTGGGTGGACGGAAGAACACTGAAGCTTTCTTT	CASSLGGRKNTEAFF
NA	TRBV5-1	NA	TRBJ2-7	TGCGCCAGCAGCGGTGGTGGCCAGGGAACCTACGAGCAGTACTTC	CASSGGGQGTYEQYF
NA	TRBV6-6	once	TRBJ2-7	TGTGCCAGCAGTTACTCGGAGGGGACTTACGAGCAGTACTTC	CASSYSEGTYEQYF
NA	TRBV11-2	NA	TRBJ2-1	TGTGCCAGCAGGCCCGTTGGGGGGCCCTCCTACAATGAGCAGTTCTTC	CASRPVGGPSYNEQFF
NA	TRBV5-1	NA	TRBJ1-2	TGCGCCAGCAGCCCGGACCGCCTGGGCTACACCTTC	CASSPDRLGYTF
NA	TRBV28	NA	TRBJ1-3	TGTGCCACTTACGCGGCCGGCTCTGGAAACACCATATATTTT	CATYAAGSGNTIYF
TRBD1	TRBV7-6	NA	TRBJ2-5	TGTGCCAGCAGCTTAGCGGTACAGGGGGCGGGAGAGACCCAGTACTTC	CASSLAVQGAGETQYF
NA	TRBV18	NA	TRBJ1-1	TGTGCCAGCTCCTTCCGGGTTGAAGCTTTCTTT	CASSFRVEAFF
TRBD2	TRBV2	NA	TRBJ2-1	TGTGCCAGCATGCGGGAGGGGATAGGTGAGCAGTTCTTC	CASMREGIGEQFF
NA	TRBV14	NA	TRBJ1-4	TGTGCCAGCAGCCGACAGGTCGCAACTAATGAAAAACTGTTTTTT	CASSRQVATNEKLFF
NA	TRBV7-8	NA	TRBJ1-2	TGTGCCAGCAGCTTAGAGGAAGGACGGCCGAGCGGCTACACCTTC	CASSLEEGRPSGYTF
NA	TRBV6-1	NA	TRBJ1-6	TGTGCCAGCAGTGAGTTAGGGTCCTATAATTCACCCCTCCACTTT	CASSELGSYNSPLHF
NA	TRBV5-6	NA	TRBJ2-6	TGTGCCAGCAGCTCCCAGCGCGGGGCCAACGTCCTGACTTTC	CASSSQRGANVLTF
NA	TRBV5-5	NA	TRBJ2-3	TGTGCCAGCAGCTCAGGGGCGAACACAGATACGCAGTATTTT	CASSSGANTDTQYF
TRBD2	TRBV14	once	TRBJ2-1	TGTGCCAGCAATCAGCGGGGGGGTACCTACAATGAGCAGTTCTTC	CASNQRGGTYNEQFF
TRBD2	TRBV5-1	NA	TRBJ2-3	TGCGCCAGTAGGACTAGCGGGGCCCTCACAGATACGCAGTATTTT	CASRTSGALTDTQYF
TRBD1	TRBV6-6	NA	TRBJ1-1	TGTGCCAGCAGACAGGGGGCGAGAAGGACTGAAGCTTTCTTT	CASRQGARRTEAFF
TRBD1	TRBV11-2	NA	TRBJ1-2	TGTGCCAGCAGCCACCGGGACAGGGGATCTGGTGGCTACACCTTC	CASSHRDRGSGGYTF
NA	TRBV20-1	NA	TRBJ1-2	TGCAGTGCTATAGCCAGCTATGGCTACACCTTC	CSAIASYGYTF
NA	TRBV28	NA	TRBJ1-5	TGTGCCAGCAGTTTAACCTCGGGGAGGCAGCCCCAGCATTTT	CASSLTSGRQPQHF
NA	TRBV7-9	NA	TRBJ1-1	TGTGCCAGCAGCTTAGTGACCGACACTGAAGCTTTCTTT	CASSLVTDTEAFF
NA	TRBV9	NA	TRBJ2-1	TGTGCCAGCAGCGTAATAGGGGGGTCCTACAATGAGCAGTTCTTC	CASSVIGGSYNEQFF
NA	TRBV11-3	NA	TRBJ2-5	TGTGCCAGCAGGCCGGGGGGCCCGGGGGAGACCCAGTACTTC	CASRPGGPGETQYF
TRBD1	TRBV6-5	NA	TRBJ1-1	TGTGCCAGTATACTCCGGGACAGGGTGGACACCGAAGCTTTCTTT	CASILRDRVDTEAFF
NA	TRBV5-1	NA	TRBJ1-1	TGCGCCAGCAGCGTAAGAGACAGAACCGCTAAAGAAGCTTTCTTT	CASSVRDRTAKEAFF
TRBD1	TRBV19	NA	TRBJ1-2	TGTGCCAGTAGTCGGACAGGGTCACTATCCCCCTATGGCTACACCTTC	CASSRTGSLSPYGYTF
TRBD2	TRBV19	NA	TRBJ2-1	TGTGCCAGTAGTCTCCAAGCGGGAGGGCCAATCAACAATGAGCAGTTCTTC	CASSLQAGGPINNEQFF
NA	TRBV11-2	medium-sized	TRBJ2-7	TGTGCCAGCAGCTTGAGGAGGCAAGGCCTAAAGGACGAGCAGTACTTC	CASSLRRQGLKDEQYF
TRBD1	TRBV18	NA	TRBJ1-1	TGTGCCAGCTCACCGGGACAGCTTTCTGAAGCTTTCTTT	CASSPGQLSEAFF
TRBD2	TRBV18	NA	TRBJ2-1	TGTGCCAGCTCACCAAACGGGGGGATGTACAATGAGCAGTTCTTC	CASSPNGGMYNEQFF